What follows are 24 T cell receptor beta chains derived from one specimen sequenced in a study of T cell responses to AZD1222 COVID-19 vaccine. Clones were read by immunoSEQ multiplex PCR, and TCRdb kept only the in-frame ones, dropping some. The repertoire holds approximately 110,000 clones, about 90% seen once, with roughly a tenth in the top ten. Sequencing used peripheral blood, obtained on day 0 of AZD1222 vaccination. The receptors here all came from an adult in good health.

The chain couples TRBV5-4 to TRBJ2-7, with 9 bases lining up with TRBD1. Germline lookup yields CDR1 SGHNT and CDR2 YYREEE (reference sequence). J lost 4 bases, V lost 0 bases, and 5 bases had no gene match. The CDR3 has 15 residues. CDR3 bases: TGTGCCAGCAGCTTGGGAGGACAGGGGAGGTACGAGCAGTACTTC. Protein sequence: CASSLGGQGRYEQYF. Complete variable domain (other parts from reference TRBV5-4 and TRBJ2-7): ETGVTQSPTHLIKTRGQQVTLRCSSQSGHNTVSWYQQALGQGPQFIFQYYREEENGRGNFPPRFSGLQFPNYSSELNVNALELDDSALYLCASSLGGQGRYEQYFGPGTRLTVT.

This sequence joins TRBV13 and TRBJ2-7, with a possible D match to TRBD2 (7 bases). The CDR3 is 14 residues long. The germline V and J ends were trimmed by 6 bases and 6 bases, with 18 bases remaining between them. Germline values: CDR1 PRHDT, CDR2 FYEKMQ (reference sequence). The CDR3 sequence is CASSRGGSATEQYF. The DNA for the CDR3 is TGTGCCAGCAGTAGGGGGGGGTCGGCTACCGAGCAGTACTTC. The full variable domain, its missing parts supplied by reference TRBV13 and TRBJ2-7, is AAGVIQSPRHLIKEKRETATLKCYPIPRHDTVYWYQQGPGQDPQFLISFYEKMQSDKGSIPDRFSAQQFSDYHSELNMSSLELGDSALYFCASSRGGSATEQYFGPGTRLTVT.

The rearrangement uses TRBV9 and TRBJ2-7, with a tentative D call TRBD1 (5 bases). The CDR3 is 13 residues long. Per the germline V gene, CDR1 is SGDLS and CDR2 is YYNGEE. Trimming removed 0 bases at V and 7 bases at J, with 11 bases between. The CDR3 is CASSVGSRGEQYF. The CDR3 coding sequence is TGTGCCAGCAGCGTAGGGTCTAGGGGTGAGCAGTACTTC.

The chain is built from TRBV7-3 and TRBJ2-1, with 13 bases matching TRBD2. The ends lost 5 bases at V and 13 bases at J; junction bases unmatched: 11. This CDR3 contains 15 residues. Germline V gene lookup returns CDR1 SGHTA and CDR2 FQGTGA. Here the CDR3 DNA reads TGTGCCAGCAGCCCAGGGGGACTAGCGGGACCCGACCAGTTCTTC. It codes for CASSPGGLAGPDQFF.

This sequence joins TRBV10-3 and TRBJ2-5, with 16 bases fitting TRBD2. Germline V gene sequence: CDR1 ENHRY, CDR2 SYGVKD. The junction had 12 bases not matched to a gene; V was cut back by 6 bases and J by 2 bases. The CDR3 spans 19 residues. The CDR3 protein is CAISAGLAGGLRKQETQYF. CDR3 DNA: TGTGCCATCAGCGCGGGACTAGCGGGAGGGCTCCGGAAGCAAGAGACCCAGTACTTC.

V gene TRBV4-2 combines with J gene TRBJ2-2; possibly TRBD2 for D (5 bases). This CDR3 contains 16 residues. Trimming left V 1 base short and J 6 bases short, with 15 bases between. CDR1 and CDR2 from the germline V gene are LGHNA and YNFKEQ. CDR3 nucleotide sequence: TGTGCCAGCAGCCAAGTGGCTGGACTCCCCCCCGGGGAGCTGTTTTTT. Amino acid sequence: CASSQVAGLPPGELFF.

This chain connects TRBV15 to TRBJ2-7; TRBD1 matches at 12 bases. CDR1 is LNHNV and CDR2 is YYDKDF in the germline V gene (reference sequence). With 4 bases clipped from V and 7 bases from J, the junction kept 5 bases outside the gene matches. This CDR3 region has 14 residues. The CDR3 here is CATSMGQGAWEQYF. In nucleotides, the CDR3 is TGTGCCACCAGCATGGGACAGGGGGCTTGGGAGCAGTACTTC.

The V and J genes are TRBV5-1 and TRBJ2-3; no clear D gene. The CDR3 is made up of 13 amino acids. Trimming stripped 4 bases from V and 6 bases from J, with 12 bases between. Germline V gene sequence: CDR1 SGHRS, CDR2 YFSETQ. In DNA, the CDR3 is TGCGCCAGCAGCGCCCCAAGGGCCGATACGCAGTATTTT. Translated: CASSAPRADTQYF.

As regards this clone: This sample also contains other DNA sequences that code for the same CDR3. The chain combines TRBV18 with TRBJ1-2, with a tentative D call TRBD1 (5 bases). In germline, CDR1 is KGHSH, CDR2 LQKENI. This CDR3 is built from 12 residues. V dropped 3 bases and J dropped 6 bases, with 8 bases sitting between them. The CDR3 bases are TGTGCCAGCTCACCTACGGGGGATGGCTACACCTTC. It is translated as CASSPTGDGYTF.

This chain joins TRBV3-1 (or the pseudogene TRBV3-2) and TRBJ2-1; 10 positions agree with TRBD2. Germline V gene lookup returns CDR1 LGHDT and CDR2 YNNKEL (reference sequence). CDR3 length: 18 residues. The ends lost 0 bases at V and 0 bases at J; junction bases unmatched: 5. This chain's CDR3 is CASSQDGLAVSSYNEQFF. CDR3 bases: TGTGCCAGCAGCCAAGATGGACTAGCGGTTAGCTCCTACAATGAGCAGTTCTTC.

In the case of this clone: Compared with germline, one end of the junction differs, possibly owing to a read error. The rearrangement joins TRBV27 to TRBJ2-1, with a tentative D call TRBD1 (5 bases). CDR1 MNHEY and CDR2 SMNVEV come from the germline V gene (reference sequence). This CDR3 is built from 16 residues. The DNA for the CDR3 is TGTGCCAGCAGCTTATCGTGGGGCGTCTCCTACAATGAGCAGTTCTTC. It yields the protein CASSLSWGVSYNEQFF.

CDR3 DNA: TGTGCCTGGAGTGCTATTGGGCGGGTTAGAAGCTCCTACAATGAGCAGTTCTTC. Encoded protein: CAWSAIGRVRSSYNEQFF. The J gene is TRBJ2-1, the V gene TRBV30; TRBD2 might be the D (5 bases). The length of the CDR3 is 18 residues. Trimming cost V 1 base and J 0 bases, with 19 bases left between them. The germline V gene encodes CDR1 GTSNPN and CDR2 SVGIG (reference sequence).

The chain is built from TRBV6-5 and TRBJ2-3, with 10 nucleotides matching TRBD2. The CDR3 runs to 15 residues. V lost 7 bases, J lost 2 bases, and 6 bases stayed unmatched. Per the germline V gene, CDR1 is MNHEY and CDR2 is SVGAGI. CDR3 nucleotides: TGTGCCAGCACCGTAGCGGGGGGTCCCACAGATACGCAGTATTTT. The encoded protein is CASTVAGGPTDTQYF.

The chain recombines TRBV4-1 with TRBJ1-6; TRBD1 might be the D (5 bases). Germline loops: CDR1 MGHRA, CDR2 YSYEKL. Trimming took 5 bases from V and 9 from J, leaving 17 bases between them. This CDR3 region has 15 residues. Here the CDR3 DNA reads TGCGCCAGCAGCTCAGGGTTCGGGGGGGTTTCACCCCTCCACTTT. Translated: CASSSGFGGVSPLHF.

The chain joins TRBV6-6 to TRBJ2-1; 9 nucleotides match TRBD1. The germline CDR1 and CDR2 sequences are MNHNY and SVGAGI (reference sequence). This CDR3 region has 13 residues. With 2 bases clipped from V and 15 bases from J, the junction kept 8 bases outside the gene matches. The CDR3 loop is CASSYPAGTGPFF. In nucleotides, the CDR3 is TGTGCCAGCAGTTACCCCGCCGGGACAGGGCCGTTCTTC.

The chain combines TRBV4-2 with TRBJ1-2, with 9 bases fitting TRBD1. Germline V gives CDR1 LGHNA, CDR2 YNFKEQ. The ends lost 1 base at V and 5 bases at J; junction bases unmatched: 11. The CDR3 spans 17 residues. CDR3 in DNA: TGTGCCAGCAGCCAAGCCTCGGGACAGGGTCGTAAGTATGGCTACACCTTC. Protein sequence: CASSQASGQGRKYGYTF.

The rearrangement links TRBV5-1 to TRBJ2-3; D ambiguous. The CDR3 runs 15 residues. Germline CDR1 is SGHRS and CDR2 is YFSETQ. The germline V and J ends were trimmed by 4 bases and 3 bases, with 15 bases remaining between them. The CDR3 here is CASSPRRIGTDTQYF. Here the CDR3 DNA reads TGCGCCAGCAGCCCCAGAAGGATCGGGACAGATACGCAGTATTTT.

The V call is TRBV4-1, the J call TRBJ1-2, with 7 bases fitting TRBD1. Unmatched junction bases numbered 4, after V lost 2 bases and J lost 1 base. The germline CDR1 and CDR2 sequences are MGHRA and YSYEKL. This CDR3 comprises 15 residues. CDR3 sequence (DNA): TGCGCCAGCAGCCAAAGAGACAGGGATAACTATGGCTACACCTTC. Translation gives CASSQRDRDNYGYTF.

This sequence joins TRBV9 and TRBJ2-1; D remains ambiguous. The V gene's germline CDR1 is SGDLS and CDR2 YYNGEE. The V gene lost 0 bases and the J gene lost 0 bases, with 10 bases spanning the gap. CDR3 size: 16 residues. The CDR3 nucleotides read TGTGCCAGCAGCGTAGTTCCTAGGAGCTCCTACAATGAGCAGTTCTTC. Protein: CASSVVPRSSYNEQFF. Together with reference TRBV9 and TRBJ2-1, the CDR3 gives the full variable domain: DSGVTQTPKHLITATGQRVTLRCSPRSGDLSVYWYQQSLDQGLQFLIQYYNGEERAKGNILERFSAQQFPDLHSELNLSSLELGDSALYFCASSVVPRSSYNEQFFGPGTRLTVL.

This clone was seen once. The chain employs TRBV5-1 and TRBJ2-7, with TRBD1 matching 10 bases. J was trimmed by 2 bases and V by 2 bases; bases with no gene match: 7. The V gene's germline CDR1 is SGHRS and CDR2 YFSETQ. CDR3 length: 16 amino acids. This CDR3 is CASSFSGGQGAYEQYF. The CDR3 DNA is TGCGCCAGCAGCTTTAGTGGAGGACAGGGGGCCTACGAGCAGTACTTC.

The J gene is TRBJ2-3, the V gene TRBV7-3, with D unresolved. From germline, CDR1 is SGHTA and CDR2 FQGTGA. The CDR3 runs to 13 residues. Between the trimmed V and J ends, which lost 3 bases and 1 base, there was a span of 5 bases. Here the CDR3 DNA reads TGTGCCAGCAGCTTCGGCGGCACAGATACGCAGTATTTT. Translated, it gives CASSFGGTDTQYF.

V usage is TRBV4-3 and J usage is TRBJ2-7, with 11 bases fitting TRBD2. Germline V gives CDR1 LGHNA, CDR2 YSLEER. V was pared by 0 bases and J by 5 bases, with 9 bases of the junction left unmatched. The CDR3 runs to 17 residues. CDR3 sequence reads: CASSQDRSELAGDEQYF. The CDR3 DNA sequence: TGCGCCAGCAGCCAAGATAGGTCGGAACTAGCGGGGGACGAGCAGTACTTC.

The genes are TRBV19 and TRBJ2-7; 8 bases line up with TRBD1. The CDR3 is 15 amino acids. The germline V gene has CDR1 LNHDA and CDR2 SQIVND (reference sequence). V lost 5 bases to trimming and J lost 2 bases; unmatched junction nucleotides: 8. CDR3 in amino acids: CASSLYGQGTYEQYF. CDR3 DNA sequence: TGTGCCAGTAGTCTATATGGACAGGGTACCTACGAGCAGTACTTC.

CDR3 region: CSVEDGGAYGYTF. The CDR3 nucleotides read TGCAGCGTTGAAGACGGGGGGGCTTATGGCTACACCTTC. The chain uses TRBV29-1 and TRBJ1-2, with D perhaps TRBD1 (6 bases). The CDR3 is made up of 13 amino acids. The V end lost 0 bases, the J end lost 5 bases, and 10 bases lay between the germline ends. Germline V lookup: CDR1 SQVTM, CDR2 ANQGSEA.